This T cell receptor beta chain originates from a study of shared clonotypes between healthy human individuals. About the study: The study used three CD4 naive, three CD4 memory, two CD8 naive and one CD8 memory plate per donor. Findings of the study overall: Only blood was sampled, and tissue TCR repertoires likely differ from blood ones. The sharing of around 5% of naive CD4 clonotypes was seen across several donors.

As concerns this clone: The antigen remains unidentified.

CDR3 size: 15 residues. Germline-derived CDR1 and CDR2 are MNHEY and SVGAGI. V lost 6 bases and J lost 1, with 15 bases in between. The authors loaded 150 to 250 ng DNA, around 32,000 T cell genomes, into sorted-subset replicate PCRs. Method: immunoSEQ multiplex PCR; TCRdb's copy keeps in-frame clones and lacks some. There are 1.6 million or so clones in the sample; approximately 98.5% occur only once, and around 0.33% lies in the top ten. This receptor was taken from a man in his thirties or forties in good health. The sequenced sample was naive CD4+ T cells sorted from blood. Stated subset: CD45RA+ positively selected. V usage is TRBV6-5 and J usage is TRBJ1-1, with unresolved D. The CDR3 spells CASRMAAEPNTEAFF. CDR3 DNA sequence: TGTGCCAGCAGAATGGCAGCAGAACCGAACACTGAAGCTTTCTTT.